These 26 T cell receptor beta chains were all obtained from the same sample, sequenced in a study of regulatory T cells in long-lasting Graves disease. The time point denotes: persistent/refractory GD, antithyroid drugs over 5 years with positive TRAb. PBMC-derived RNA was used for the TCR library. In building TCR beta libraries, iRepertoire HTBI primers were used together with Arm-PCR of CDR3 regions. MiXCR, run by TCRdb on the multiplex PCR reads, gives a single entry per CDR3 protein. The data contain 420,000 or so distinct CDR3 sequences, about 20% of them singletons. The source was peripheral blood mononuclear cells (PBMCs), collected when the disease was refractory, from a patient treated with antithyroid drugs. These receptors came from a female donor with Graves disease.

There are many counts of this clonotype. V gene TRBV28 combines with J gene TRBJ1-6, with 7 positions matching TRBD1. Germline-derived CDR1 and CDR2 are MDHEN and SYDVKM. This CDR3 has 15 residues. Trimming took 5 bases from V and 6 from J; bases not matched to a gene: 7. In DNA form, the CDR3 reads TGTGCCAGCAGTGTCACAGGGGTAGGTAATTCACCCCTCCACTTT. This gives the protein CASSVTGVGNSPLHF.

This clonotype was seen many times. The CDR3 sequence: CASSSSSGRAETQYF. For the CDR3, the DNA is TGTGCCAGCAGCTCCTCTAGCGGGAGGGCGGAGACCCAGTACTTC. The rearrangement uses TRBV11-3 and TRBJ2-5; 12 nucleotides line up with TRBD2. V lost 4 bases and J lost 5; bases outside the gene matches: 5. The CDR3 sequence is 15 residues long. Germline lookup yields CDR1 SGHNT and CDR2 YENEEA.

This clonotype was counted many times. This rearrangement joins TRBV29-1 to TRBJ1-4, with D possibly being TRBD1 (6 bases). Per germline, CDR1 SQVTM and CDR2 ANQGSEA. V lost 4 bases, J lost 8 bases, and 14 bases lay in between. This CDR3 region has 13 residues. The CDR3 here is CSVGGRRGEKLFF. CDR3 bases: TGCAGCGTTGGGGGGCGCAGGGGCGAAAAACTGTTTTTT.

The chain joins TRBV9 to TRBJ2-4; a weak D match, TRBD2 (7 bases). V shed 0 bases and J shed 7 bases, with 20 bases lying between them. Per the germline V gene, CDR1 is SGDLS and CDR2 is YYNGEE. The CDR3 loop spans 17 amino acids. The CDR3 coding sequence is TGTGCCAGCAGCGTAGGTAAGGGCGGGGGCCCTCTGAACATTCAGTACTTC. Its translation: CASSVGKGGGPLNIQYF. The full variable domain, rest sourced from reference TRBV9 and TRBJ2-4, is DSGVTQTPKHLITATGQRVTLRCSPRSGDLSVYWYQQSLDQGLQFLIQYYNGEERAKGNILERFSAQQFPDLHSELNLSSLELGDSALYFCASSVGKGGGPLNIQYFGAGTRLSVL.

This clonotype was detected ten times or more. The genes are TRBV12-3 or TRBV12-4 and TRBJ1-1; 8 bases agree with TRBD1. The J segment lost 1 base and the V segment lost 6 bases, leaving 4 bases of the junction unmatched. This CDR3 contains 14 residues. CDR3 residues: CASRRTGTNTEAFF. The CDR3 DNA reads as TGTGCCAGCAGGCGGACAGGGACGAACACTGAAGCTTTCTTT.

This clonotype was detected many times. The chain has TRBV12-3 or TRBV12-4 and TRBJ1-1, with D perhaps matching TRBD1 (5 bases). CDR3 length: 14 amino acids. V lost 5 bases and J 2 bases, leaving 12 bases between the germline ends. This chain's CDR3 is CASSRQHGNTEAFF. In DNA, the CDR3 is TGTGCCAGCAGTCGACAGCATGGAAACACTGAAGCTTTCTTT.

The gene calls are TRBV20-1 and TRBJ2-7, with 9 bases matching TRBD1. Germline CDR1 reads DFQATT; CDR2 reads SNEGSKA (reference sequence). V lost 6 bases to trimming and J lost 1 base; unmatched junction nucleotides: 7. There are 14 residues in the CDR3. The chain's CDR3 is CSANPGTGSYEQYF. DNA for the CDR3: TGCAGTGCCAACCCCGGGACAGGGTCCTACGAGCAGTACTTC.

The V gene is TRBV29-1, the J gene TRBJ2-7, with D perhaps given as TRBD1 or TRBD2 (5 bases each). Germline lookup yields CDR1 SQVTM and CDR2 ANQGSEA. The CDR3 consists of 12 residues. The germline V and J ends were trimmed by 5 bases and 6 bases, with 14 bases remaining between them. CDR3 protein: CSVRAWGTEQYF. CDR3 nucleotide sequence: TGCAGCGTTCGGGCGTGGGGGACCGAGCAGTACTTC.

V gene TRBV28 combines with J gene TRBJ1-5, with D tentatively TRBD1 (5 bases). This CDR3 contains 15 residues. Germline V gene lookup returns CDR1 MDHEN and CDR2 SYDVKM. Deletions cut 5 bases from V and 7 bases from J, with 18 bases between. The CDR3 region is CASSVRDEGYQPQHF. CDR3 sequence (DNA): TGTGCCAGCAGTGTGCGGGACGAAGGCTACCAGCCCCAGCATTTT.

In this sample, this clonotype turned up a few times. V gene TRBV7-9 combines with J gene TRBJ2-5, with TRBD2 identical over 11 bases. The CDR3 has 16 amino acids. Germline loops: CDR1 SEHNR, CDR2 FQNEAQ (reference sequence). J was trimmed by 0 bases and V by 5 bases; bases with no gene match: 5. The CDR3 here is CASSPWTSGYQETQYF. Written as DNA, the CDR3 is TGTGCCAGCAGCCCCTGGACTAGCGGGTACCAAGAGACCCAGTACTTC.

In this sample, this clonotype turned up a few times. The rearrangement links TRBV15 to TRBJ2-1; 14 bases are shared with TRBD2. In germline, CDR1 is LNHNV, CDR2 YYDKDF (reference sequence). Trimming took 5 bases from V and 9 from J; bases not matched to a gene: 6. The CDR3 has 15 residues. The CDR3 here is CATSPGTSGSAEQFF. The CDR3, as DNA: TGTGCCACCAGCCCCGGGACTAGCGGGAGTGCTGAGCAGTTCTTC.

The CDR3 DNA reads as TGTGCCAGCAGCTTAGGGCCGGATAATGAAAAACTGTTTTTT. Protein sequence: CASSLGPDNEKLFF. The rearrangement uses TRBV7-9 and TRBJ1-4, with unresolved D. The CDR3 extends over 14 amino acids. Trimming stripped 1 base from V and 4 bases from J, with 7 bases between. Germline CDR1 reads SEHNR; CDR2 reads FQNEAQ (reference sequence).

On this clonotype itself: This may be a read error: a much more frequent sequence differs by one nucleotide. The chain uses TRBV2 and TRBJ2-3; 8 nucleotides align to TRBD2. There are 13 residues in the CDR3. Germline lookup yields CDR1 SNHLY and CDR2 FYNNEI. In nucleotides, the CDR3 is TGTGCCAGCAGGGGGACTAGATCGGATACGCGGTATTTT. Protein product: CASRGTRSDTRYF.

The V gene is TRBV29-1, the J gene TRBJ1-1, with 9 bases aligning to TRBD1. J lost 1 base, V lost 3 bases, and 6 bases had no gene match. CDR1 and CDR2 (germline): SQVTM, ANQGSEA. This CDR3 contains 15 residues. The CDR3 sequence is CSVDAGQGPNTEAFF. The CDR3 bases are TGCAGCGTTGATGCGGGACAGGGACCGAACACTGAAGCTTTCTTT. The full variable domain, with the rest looked up from reference TRBV29-1 and TRBJ1-1, is SAVISQKPSRDICQRGTSLTIQCQVDSQVTMMFWYRQQPGQSLTLIATANQGSEATYESGFVIDKFPISRPNLTFSTLTVSNMSPEDSSIYLCSVDAGQGPNTEAFFGQGTRLTVV.

This clonotype came up many times. The chain combines TRBV7-2 with TRBJ1-2; 9 nucleotides align to TRBD1. Germline CDR1 SGHTA, CDR2 FQGNSA. The J segment lost 3 bases and the V segment lost 5 bases, leaving 7 bases of the junction unmatched. The CDR3 is made up of 15 amino acids. CDR3 residues: CASSPGRTGDYGYTF. Here the CDR3 DNA reads TGTGCCAGCAGCCCAGGCCGGACAGGGGACTATGGCTACACCTTC.

This clonotype was seen only a few times. The rearrangement uses TRBV7-9 and TRBJ2-7; 9 bases map to TRBD1. The ends lost 3 bases at V and 3 bases at J; junction bases unmatched: 6. CDR3 length equals 15 residues. Germline V gene lookup returns CDR1 SEHNR and CDR2 FQNEAQ (reference sequence). The CDR3 sequence is CASSFEQGAGYEQYF. The CDR3 DNA reads as TGTGCCAGCAGCTTTGAACAGGGGGCGGGCTACGAGCAGTACTTC.

This rearrangement joins TRBV6-1 to TRBJ1-5; 8 bases are shared with TRBD1. The CDR3 sequence is 16 residues long. J was trimmed by 3 bases and V by 2 bases; bases with no gene match: 6. Germline CDR1 reads MNHNS; CDR2 reads SASEGT. The CDR3 loop is CASSEPGQGNNQPQHF. The CDR3 DNA is TGTGCCAGCAGTGAACCTGGACAGGGCAACAATCAGCCCCAGCATTTT.

The gene calls are TRBV24-1 and TRBJ2-5; 10 nucleotides match TRBD1. Trimming took 3 bases from V and 4 from J; bases not matched to a gene: 7. CDR1 and CDR2 (germline): KGHDR, SFDVKD. This CDR3 is built from 16 residues. The chain's CDR3 is CATSDLDRGRRETQYF. CDR3 bases: TGTGCCACCAGTGATCTAGACAGGGGGCGGAGAGAGACCCAGTACTTC.

The table lists this clonotype with a few counts. This chain connects TRBV7-6 to TRBJ2-1; D is perhaps TRBD1 (7 bases). There are 15 residues in the CDR3. Trimming left V 1 base short and J 7 bases short, with 14 bases between. Germline lookup yields CDR1 SGHVS and CDR2 FNYEAQ. As DNA, the CDR3 is TGTGCCAGCAGCTTAGTTCAGGGGGGTGGGAATGAGCAGTTCTTC. Its translation is CASSLVQGGGNEQFF.

This clonotype was counted many times. The chain is built from TRBV6-2 or TRBV6-3 and TRBJ2-7; D perhaps matches TRBD1 (6 bases). The CDR3 extends over 13 amino acids. With 3 bases removed from V and 7 bases from J, the gap between germline ends came to 13 bases. CDR1 is MNHEY and CDR2 is SVGEGT in the germline V gene. CDR3 DNA sequence: TGTGCCAGCAGTTATTACGACAGGACGGAGCAGTACTTC. Amino acids: CASSYYDRTEQYF.

This clonotype occurred many times. The CDR3 protein is CASSPHGLTYGYTF. CDR3 coding DNA: TGTGCCAGCAGTCCCCATGGGCTGACATATGGCTACACCTTC. The rearrangement links TRBV28 to TRBJ1-2; D not certain. This CDR3 has 14 residues. Germline V gene sequence: CDR1 MDHEN, CDR2 SYDVKM. V was cut by 5 bases and J by 5 bases, with 15 bases left in between.

Regarding this clonotype: Its ends do not fully match the called genes, so a read error is possible. The chain employs TRBV20-1 and TRBJ2-5, with TRBD2 identical over 8 bases. This CDR3 has 14 amino acids. Germline CDR1 and CDR2: DFQATT and SNEGSKA (reference sequence). The CDR3 nucleotides read TGCAATGCTCCCCTTCGGACTAGCCCAGAGACCCAGTACTTC. This gives the protein CNAPLRTSPETQYF.

The gene calls are TRBV30 and TRBJ1-1, with D possibly matching TRBD1 (6 bases). The ends were cut back, 2 bases at V and 7 bases at J, with 14 bases in the middle. CDR3 size: 13 residues. The germline V gene encodes CDR1 GTSNPN and CDR2 SVGIG (reference sequence). The CDR3 DNA follows: TGTGCCTGGAGTCAGGGGCCCGGGGTTGAAGCTTTCTTT. Translation: CAWSQGPGVEAFF.

The table lists this clonotype with a few counts. The gene calls are TRBV7-2 and TRBJ1-1, with 7 positions matching TRBD1. Germline CDR1 and CDR2: SGHTA and FQGNSA. V was clipped by 1 base and J by 2 bases; unmatched bases: 4. The CDR3 runs 15 residues. The CDR3 nucleotides read TGTGCCAGCAGCTTAGAGGGACAGATCAACACTGAAGCTTTCTTT. It is translated as CASSLEGQINTEAFF.

This clonotype was detected only a few times. The chain has TRBV29-1 and TRBJ1-1; TRBD1 matches at 10 bases. This CDR3 contains 14 residues. Unmatched junction bases numbered 5, after V lost 7 bases and J lost 0 bases. Germline V gene sequence: CDR1 SQVTM, CDR2 ANQGSEA. CDR3 residues: CSAPGQGMNTEAFF. Written as DNA, the CDR3 is TGCAGCGCCCCGGGACAGGGGATGAACACTGAAGCTTTCTTT. Together with reference TRBV29-1 and TRBJ1-1, the CDR3 gives the full variable domain: SAVISQKPSRDICQRGTSLTIQCQVDSQVTMMFWYRQQPGQSLTLIATANQGSEATYESGFVIDKFPISRPNLTFSTLTVSNMSPEDSSIYLCSAPGQGMNTEAFFGQGTRLTVV.

The V and J genes are TRBV20-1 and TRBJ2-3; 7 bases fit TRBD2. Germline V gene sequence: CDR1 DFQATT, CDR2 SNEGSKA (reference sequence). V trimming: 0 bases; J trimming: 4 bases; junction bases outside the gene matches: 13. This CDR3 comprises 17 residues. The CDR3 loop is CSARDGTTDVTADTQYF. CDR3 DNA sequence: TGCAGTGCTAGAGATGGGACTACCGATGTAACCGCAGATACGCAGTATTTT.